The next 14 T cell receptor beta chains were all read from a single sample in a study of T cell repertoires in aging, cancer and after chemotherapy. TRB rearrangements spanning V, D and J were amplified using mixed TRB-A/B primers. TCRdb reprocessed the multiplex PCR reads via MiXCR and lists one record per CDR3 protein. Altogether some 11,000 distinct CDR3 sequences are present, roughly 30% being singletons, with the ten largest covering around 2%. Amplification of TCR beta used genomic DNA extracted from peripheral blood. Material for sequencing was blood. The receptors derive from a human donor in good health.

Relative to its sample, this clonotype is medium-sized. The chain combines TRBV20-1 with TRBJ1-6; D gene uncertain. Trimming shortened V by 3 bases and J by 11 bases, and 14 bases separated the two germline ends. The CDR3 has 13 residues. The germline V gene encodes CDR1 DFQATT and CDR2 SNEGSKA (reference sequence). DNA for the CDR3: TGCAGTGCTAGTGACCCCCTAATAACACCCCTCCACTTT. Encoded protein: CSASDPLITPLHF.

This clonotype has more than one count but fewer than ten. The J gene is TRBJ2-2, the V gene TRBV20-1, with D tentatively TRBD1 (5 bases). Between the trimmed V and J ends, which lost 3 bases and 4 bases, there was a span of 9 bases. Germline CDR1 and CDR2: DFQATT and SNEGSKA (reference sequence). There are 13 residues in the CDR3. The CDR3 coding sequence is TGCAGTGCTAGCTGGCAGGGCACCGGGGAGCTGTTTTTT. Translation: CSASWQGTGELFF.

This clonotype appeared once. A much larger clonotype is one base distant, so this may be a read error. V is TRBV7-2 and J is TRBJ1-2, with TRBD1 identical over 9 bases. Per the germline V gene, CDR1 is SGHTA and CDR2 is FQGNSA. This CDR3 region has 15 residues. The DNA of the CDR3 is TGTGCCAGCAGCTTGGAACAGGGGGCGAACTATGGCTCCACCTTC. Residues: CASSLEQGANYGSTF.

Remarks on this clonotype: A junction end diverges from the germline sequence, so it may reflect a read error. This chain uses TRBV7-9 with TRBJ2-2; D remains ambiguous. The CDR3 loop spans 15 amino acids. Germline V gene data show CDR1 as SEHNR and CDR2 as FQNEAQ (reference sequence). The CDR3: CTSSLRGTNTGELFF. The CDR3 nucleotides are TGTACCAGCAGCTTACGCGGAACGAACACCGGGGAGCTGTTTTTT.

The chain is built from TRBV7-2 and TRBJ2-6, with 9 bases matching TRBD1. Germline V gene lookup returns CDR1 SGHTA and CDR2 FQGNSA. V shed 3 bases and J 4 bases; nucleotides not matched to a gene: 4. The CDR3 spans 16 residues. The CDR3 nucleotides read TGTGCCAGCAGCTTGGGACAGGGAAGCGGGGCCAACGTCCTGACTTTC. Translation gives CASSLGQGSGANVLTF.

This clonotype was detected a few times. The chain links TRBV19 to TRBJ2-3, with 7 positions matching TRBD2. The germline V gene encodes CDR1 LNHDA and CDR2 SQIVND (reference sequence). With V trimmed by 1 base and J by 4 bases, 11 bases remained unmatched. The CDR3 has 17 amino acids. The CDR3 loop reads CASSIAQARELADTQYF. In nucleotides, the CDR3 is TGTGCCAGTAGTATAGCTCAGGCGCGGGAGCTCGCAGATACGCAGTATTTT.

The V and J genes are TRBV6-2 or TRBV6-3 and TRBJ2-1, with 8 bases fitting TRBD2. The CDR3 consists of 15 residues. Germline V gene sequence: CDR1 MNHEY, CDR2 SVGEGT. Trimming at V came to 7 bases and at J to 5 bases, leaving 10 bases not matched to a gene. DNA of the CDR3: TGTGCCAGCACCCCCGGGGGGGCGGGTCACAATGAGCAGTTCTTC. It yields the protein CASTPGGAGHNEQFF.

The chain carries TRBV29-1 and TRBJ2-3; tentative D call: TRBD1 (6 bases). Trimming took off 8 bases at V and 10 bases at J, with 25 bases between the two ends. CDR3 length: 14 amino acids. Germline values: CDR1 SQVTM, CDR2 ANQGSEA. The CDR3 DNA follows: TGCAGCTCCACCAACAGGGTATCGAGCGAGGCGCAGTATTTT. Translating gives CSSTNRVSSEAQYF.

Worth noting for this clonotype: A read error is possible here, since a much larger clone lies one base away. CDR3 nucleotides: TGTGCCTGGGGAGGTCTAGCGGTCAACACCTGGGAGCTGTTTTTT. As protein: CAWGGLAVNTWELFF. The chain links TRBV30 to TRBJ2-2; TRBD2 matches at 7 bases. The length of the CDR3 is 15 residues. The germline V gene encodes CDR1 GTSNPN and CDR2 SVGIG (reference sequence).

The gene calls are TRBV24-1 and TRBJ2-1; tentative D call: TRBD2 (6 bases). The germline V gene has CDR1 KGHDR and CDR2 SFDVKD. This CDR3 spans 14 amino acids. Deletions cut 4 bases from V and 9 bases from J, with 15 bases between. The CDR3 DNA follows: TGTGCCACCAGTGAGGGTACTAGCTCTACTGAGCAGTTCTTC. Encoded protein: CATSEGTSSTEQFF.

The V and J genes are TRBV4-3 and TRBJ2-7; 9 positions match TRBD1. The J segment lost 0 bases and the V segment lost 5 bases, leaving 11 bases of the junction unmatched. Germline assignment: CDR1 LGHNA and CDR2 YSLEER. CDR3 length: 17 residues. CDR3 sequence: CASSSRVGTGNSYEQYF. The CDR3 bases are TGCGCCAGCAGCTCCCGGGTGGGGACAGGGAACTCCTACGAGCAGTACTTC.

This clonotype has only a few counts. The rearrangement links TRBV6-6 to TRBJ2-1, with 11 bases fitting TRBD2. Germline V gene sequence: CDR1 MNHNY, CDR2 SVGAGI (reference sequence). V gave up 6 bases and J gave up 5 bases; unmatched junction bases: 6. This CDR3 is 15 amino acids long. The CDR3 loop reads CASRKLAGEDNEQFF. The CDR3 nucleotides are TGTGCCAGCAGGAAACTAGCGGGAGAGGACAATGAGCAGTTCTTC.

This clonotype was seen a few times. This chain joins TRBV11-2 and TRBJ2-3, with a tentative D call TRBD1 (5 bases). CDR1 and CDR2 from the germline V gene are SGHAT and FQNNGV. The ends were cut back, 5 bases at V and 0 bases at J, with 9 bases in the middle. The CDR3 runs 14 residues. This CDR3 reads CASSLGASTDTQYF. The CDR3 region has the DNA TGTGCCAGCAGCCTTGGGGCTAGCACAGATACGCAGTATTTT.

This clonotype came up a few times. The chain has TRBV19 and TRBJ2-3; possible D gene TRBD2, 7 bases. The CDR3 sequence is 15 residues long. Trimming took off 8 bases at V and 4 bases at J, with 19 bases between the two ends. Per the germline V gene, CDR1 is LNHDA and CDR2 is SQIVND (reference sequence). This CDR3 is CASWAGRGPADTQYF. The CDR3 bases are TGTGCCAGTTGGGCGGGGCGGGGGCCCGCAGATACGCAGTATTTT.